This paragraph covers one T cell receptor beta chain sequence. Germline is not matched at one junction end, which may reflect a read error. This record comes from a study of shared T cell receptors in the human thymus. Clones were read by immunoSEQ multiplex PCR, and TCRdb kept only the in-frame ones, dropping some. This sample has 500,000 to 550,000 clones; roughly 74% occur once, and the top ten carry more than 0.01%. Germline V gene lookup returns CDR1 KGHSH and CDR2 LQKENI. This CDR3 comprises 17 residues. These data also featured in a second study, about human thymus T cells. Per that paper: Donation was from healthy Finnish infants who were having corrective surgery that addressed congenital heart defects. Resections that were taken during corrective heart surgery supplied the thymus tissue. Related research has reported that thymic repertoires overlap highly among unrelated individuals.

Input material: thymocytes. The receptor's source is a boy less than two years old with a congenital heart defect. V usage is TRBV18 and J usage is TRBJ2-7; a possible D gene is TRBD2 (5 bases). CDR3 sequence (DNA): TGTGCCAGCTCACCACCAAAGCCTACCCCCGGGGTCTACAAGCAGTACTTC. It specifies CASSPPKPTPGVYKQYF.